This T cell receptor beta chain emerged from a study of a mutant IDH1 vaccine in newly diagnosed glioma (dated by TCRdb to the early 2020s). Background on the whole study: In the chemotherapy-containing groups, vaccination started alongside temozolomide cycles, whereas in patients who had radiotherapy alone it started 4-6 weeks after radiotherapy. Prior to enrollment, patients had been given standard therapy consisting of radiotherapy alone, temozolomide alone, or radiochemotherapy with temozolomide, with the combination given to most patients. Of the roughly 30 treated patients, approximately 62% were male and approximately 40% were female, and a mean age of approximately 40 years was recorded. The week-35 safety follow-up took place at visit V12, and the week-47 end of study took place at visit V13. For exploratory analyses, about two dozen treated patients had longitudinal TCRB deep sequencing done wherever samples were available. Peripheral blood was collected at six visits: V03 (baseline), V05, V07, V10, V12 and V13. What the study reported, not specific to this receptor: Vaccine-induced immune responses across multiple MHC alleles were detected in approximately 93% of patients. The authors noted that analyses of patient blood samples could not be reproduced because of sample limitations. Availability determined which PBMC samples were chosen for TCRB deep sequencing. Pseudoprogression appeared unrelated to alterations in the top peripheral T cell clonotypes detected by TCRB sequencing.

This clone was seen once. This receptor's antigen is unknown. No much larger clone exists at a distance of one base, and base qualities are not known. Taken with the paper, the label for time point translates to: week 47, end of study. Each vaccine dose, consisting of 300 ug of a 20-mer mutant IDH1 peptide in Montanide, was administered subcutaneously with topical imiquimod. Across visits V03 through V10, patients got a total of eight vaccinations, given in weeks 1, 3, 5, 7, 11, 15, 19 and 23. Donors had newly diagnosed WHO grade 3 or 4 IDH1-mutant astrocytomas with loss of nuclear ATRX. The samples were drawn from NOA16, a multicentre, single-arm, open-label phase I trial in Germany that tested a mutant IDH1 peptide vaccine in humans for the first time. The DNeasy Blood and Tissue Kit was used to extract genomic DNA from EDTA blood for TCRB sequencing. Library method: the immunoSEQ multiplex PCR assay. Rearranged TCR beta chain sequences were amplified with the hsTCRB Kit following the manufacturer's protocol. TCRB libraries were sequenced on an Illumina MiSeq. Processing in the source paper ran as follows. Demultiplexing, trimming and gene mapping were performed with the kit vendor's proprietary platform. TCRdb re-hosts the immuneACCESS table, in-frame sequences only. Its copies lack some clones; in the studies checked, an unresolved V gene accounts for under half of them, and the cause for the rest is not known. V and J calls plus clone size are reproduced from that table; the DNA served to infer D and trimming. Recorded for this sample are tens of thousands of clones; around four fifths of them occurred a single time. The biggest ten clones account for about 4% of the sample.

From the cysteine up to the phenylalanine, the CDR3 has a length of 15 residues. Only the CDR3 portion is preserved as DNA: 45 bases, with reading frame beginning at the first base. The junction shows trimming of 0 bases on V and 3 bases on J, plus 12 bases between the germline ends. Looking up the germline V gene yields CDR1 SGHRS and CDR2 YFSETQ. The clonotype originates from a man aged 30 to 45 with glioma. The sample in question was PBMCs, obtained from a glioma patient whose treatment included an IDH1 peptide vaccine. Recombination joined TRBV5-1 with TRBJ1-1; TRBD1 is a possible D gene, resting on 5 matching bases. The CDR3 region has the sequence CASSLVVVGDTEAFF. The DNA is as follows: TGCGCCAGCAGCTTGGTTGTGGTGGGGGACACTGAAGCTTTCTTT.